These T cell receptor beta chains were read from a single sample in a study of CD8 T cells in Susac syndrome. Using its own MiXCR run on the immunoSEQ multiplex PCR reads, TCRdb lists one record per CDR3 protein. The table has 250,000 to 300,000 distinct CDR3 sequences, approximately 85% seen once. The sequencing sample was made of CD8+ T cells from PBMCs. These receptors all stem from a human donor with multiple sclerosis. CDR3s include the opening cysteine and the closing phenylalanine or tryptophan. Fields, in order: V gene, clone size, J gene, D gene, CDR3 DNA, CDR3 protein. D genes are given only for firm matches. Some rows have no size entry. The others give once, few or many, or a class for an expanded clone.

v_call: TRBV9
clone_size: .
j_call: TRBJ2-1
d_call: TRBD2
cdr3_nt: TGTGCCAGCAGCGTAGGACCTAGCGGGAGTAGGGATGAGCAGTTCTTC
cdr3_aa: CASSVGPSGSRDEQFF

v_call: TRBV5-5
clone_size: .
j_call: TRBJ2-2
d_call: .
cdr3_nt: TGTGCCAGCAGCTTGACAGGGCGTAATTCGGACGGGGAGCTGTTTTTT
cdr3_aa: CASSLTGRNSDGELFF

v_call: TRBV27
clone_size: once
j_call: TRBJ2-1
d_call: TRBD2
cdr3_nt: TGTGCCAGCAGTCTCCGGGACTACCAGCGGAATGAGCAGTTCTTC
cdr3_aa: CASSLRDYQRNEQFF

v_call: TRBV19
clone_size: .
j_call: TRBJ2-2
d_call: .
cdr3_nt: TGTGCCAGTAGTGCAGGGAGTGGAACGGAGCTGTTTTTT
cdr3_aa: CASSAGSGTELFF

v_call: TRBV4-1
clone_size: .
j_call: TRBJ2-5
d_call: .
cdr3_nt: TGCGCCAGCAGCCAAGATCCCGGGGAAGAGACCCAGTACTTC
cdr3_aa: CASSQDPGEETQYF

v_call: TRBV6-1
clone_size: .
j_call: TRBJ2-7
d_call: .
cdr3_nt: TGTGCCAGCAGTGGAAGACAGACAGCGTTATCCTACGAGCAGTACTTC
cdr3_aa: CASSGRQTALSYEQYF

v_call: TRBV27
clone_size: .
j_call: TRBJ2-7
d_call: .
cdr3_nt: TGTGCCAGCAGTTCCCCCGGGAATAACGAGCAGTACTTC
cdr3_aa: CASSSPGNNEQYF

v_call: TRBV27
clone_size: .
j_call: TRBJ2-1
d_call: TRBD2
cdr3_nt: TGTGCCAGCAGTTTGGTAGGCGGGAGTTCCTACAATGAGCAGTTCTTC
cdr3_aa: CASSLVGGSSYNEQFF

v_call: TRBV29-1
clone_size: .
j_call: TRBJ2-5
d_call: .
cdr3_nt: TGCAGCGCTGGGCTGGGACCAAGAGAGACCCAGTACTTC
cdr3_aa: CSAGLGPRETQYF

v_call: TRBV6-5
clone_size: .
j_call: TRBJ2-2
d_call: .
cdr3_nt: TGTGCCAGCAGTTATCCCCGGCGGGGGCCGAACACCGGGGAGCTGTTTTTT
cdr3_aa: CASSYPRRGPNTGELFF

v_call: TRBV30
clone_size: .
j_call: TRBJ1-1
d_call: .
cdr3_nt: TGTGCCTGGGGAGCGGGCACTGAAGCTTTCTTT
cdr3_aa: CAWGAGTEAFF

v_call: TRBV29-1
clone_size: .
j_call: TRBJ2-1
d_call: .
cdr3_nt: TGCAGCGTTGAAGAAGACAATGAGCAGTTCTTC
cdr3_aa: CSVEEDNEQFF

v_call: TRBV19
clone_size: .
j_call: TRBJ2-1
d_call: .
cdr3_nt: TGTGCCAGTAGTATGGTGACTAACAATGAGCAGTTCTTC
cdr3_aa: CASSMVTNNEQFF

v_call: TRBV10-3
clone_size: .
j_call: TRBJ2-7
d_call: .
cdr3_nt: TGTGCCATCAGTGTAAGGGACCCGAGCTCCTACGAGCAGTACTTC
cdr3_aa: CAISVRDPSSYEQYF

v_call: TRBV19
clone_size: .
j_call: TRBJ2-1
d_call: TRBD2
cdr3_nt: TGTGCCAGTATAACTAGCGGGAGTCCCGTGGAGCAGTTCTTC
cdr3_aa: CASITSGSPVEQFF

v_call: TRBV2
clone_size: .
j_call: TRBJ1-5
d_call: .
cdr3_nt: TGTGCCAGCAGGGGGGCCCGGGAGCATTTT
cdr3_aa: CASRGAREHF

v_call: TRBV10-3
clone_size: .
j_call: TRBJ2-3
d_call: .
cdr3_nt: TGTGCCATCAGGAGACTAGAAGAAGGGCCAGATACGCAGTATTTT
cdr3_aa: CAIRRLEEGPDTQYF

v_call: TRBV9
clone_size: .
j_call: TRBJ2-1
d_call: TRBD2
cdr3_nt: TGTGCCAGCAGCCCTCCACTAGCGGTCTACAATGAGCAGTTCTTC
cdr3_aa: CASSPPLAVYNEQFF